This TCR beta chain was sequenced during a study of identifying expanded T cells in peripheral blood. Overall study findings and caveats: Roughly 1.1 clones differed between technical replicates, versus approximately 17 and 20 over time. Variance in clone template counts between approximately 2-week samples significantly increased with total template count across all healthy donors.

Healthy donors had no documented immune events, such as infections, while sampled. The CDR3 is 16 amino acids. Germline loops: CDR1 ENHRY, CDR2 SYGVKD. V lost 5 bases and J lost 0; bases outside the gene matches: 4. Remarks on this clone: Its antigen is still unknown.

Assay used: immunoSEQ multiplex PCR; TCRdb lists only in-frame clones, some missing. Of about 94,000 clones in the sample, roughly 87% were seen once. The material sequenced was blood. This chain links TRBV10-3 with TRBJ1-6; 7 bases align to TRBD1. The clonotype was recovered from a person aged 18-70 years in good health. Written as DNA, the CDR3 is TGTGCCATCAGTACAGGGGAAATCTCCTATAATTCACCCCTCCACTTT. It translates to CAISTGEISYNSPLHF.